What follows describes a single T cell receptor beta chain. The antigen remains undetermined. These data come from a study of CD8 T cells in ankylosing spondylitis. Study-level points and caveats: Relatively rare in peripheral blood, disease-linked clones were also CD8+. Apparently characteristic of ankylosing spondylitis blood was a TCR beta motif (roughly 8 highly homologous variants). Clones tied to disease were said to be significantly enriched in matched ankylosing spondylitis synovial fluid.

5'-RACE, quantitative and with molecular barcodes, yielded the TCR beta libraries. TCRdb reprocessed the 5' RACE reads via MiXCR and lists one record per CDR3 protein. The sample has about 140,000 distinct CDR3 sequences; about a third are singletons. Trimming took 8 bases from V and 9 from J; bases not matched to a gene: 7. Germline CDR1 and CDR2: MNHNS and SASEGT. The CDR3 spans 14 residues. The specimen was synovial fluid, either unsorted or a sorted T cell fraction (not recorded which). The V call is TRBV6-1, the J call TRBJ1-6; 10 bases align to TRBD1. The sequence derives from a male donor with ankylosing spondylitis. Here the CDR3 DNA reads TGTGCCAGCCGACAGGGGGCGCAAGGTTCACCCCTCCACTTT. It translates to CASRQGAQGSPLHF.